This record looks at one T cell receptor beta chain sequence and its context. Profiled with immunoSEQ multiplex PCR; TCRdb holds only in-frame clones, not every one. This sample carries under 150,000 clones, more than 70% of them seen once, and the ten largest clones take 4.5% to 7%. The sample is drawn from a study of blood T cell repertoires in COVID-19. The germline V gene encodes CDR1 MNHNS and CDR2 SASEGT. J lost 6 bases, V lost 4 bases, and 17 bases had no gene match. This CDR3 region has 18 residues. Material for sequencing was PBMCs or T cells enriched from blood (not recorded which). The TCR was taken from a man aged 35 to 55 with acute COVID-19. This chain connects TRBV6-1 to TRBJ2-2; 7 nucleotides line up with TRBD2. DNA of the CDR3: TGTGCCAGCAGTGGGACACTCGGCTTTTCTGCGGGAGCCGGGGAGCTGTTTTTT. It specifies CASSGTLGFSAGAGELFF.